One sample yielded the 9 T cell receptor beta chains listed below, sequenced in a study of blood T cell repertoires in COVID-19. Sequencing was performed with immunoSEQ multiplex PCR; in TCRdb, only in-frame clones are kept and a portion is missing. In the table there are more than 250,000 clones, approximately 84% of which are singletons. The sample was PBMCs or T cells enriched from blood (not recorded which). These receptor sequences come from a woman aged 18-29 years who had recovered from COVID-19.

This chain uses TRBV6-5 with TRBJ1-1, with no clear D. The ends were cut back, 6 bases at V and 1 base at J, with 9 bases in the middle. This CDR3 spans 13 amino acids. Germline V gene sequence: CDR1 MNHEY, CDR2 SVGAGI. This CDR3 is CASSDTANTEAFF. CDR3 sequence (DNA): TGTGCCAGCAGCGACACCGCGAACACTGAAGCTTTCTTT.

This sequence joins TRBV4-1 and TRBJ1-2; no reliable D call. Germline lookup yields CDR1 MGHRA and CDR2 YSYEKL. V was pared by 1 base and J by 0 bases, with 9 bases between. The CDR3 extends over 15 amino acids. CDR3 coding DNA: TGCGCCAGCAGCCAAGGAGCGGCCCCTAACTATGGCTACACCTTC. Amino acids: CASSQGAAPNYGYTF.

The chain couples TRBV7-9 to TRBJ1-4; D is unresolved. This CDR3 spans 16 amino acids. Germline lookup yields CDR1 SEHNR and CDR2 FQNEAQ (reference sequence). Deletions cut 1 base from V and 0 bases from J, with 9 bases between. The CDR3 spells CASSLDRQTTNEKLFF. The DNA for the CDR3 is TGTGCCAGCAGCTTAGATCGACAAACAACTAATGAAAAACTGTTTTTT. The variable domain in full, completed from reference TRBV7-9 and TRBJ1-4, reads DTGVSQNPRHKITKRGQNVTFRCDPISEHNRLYWYRQTLGQGPEFLTYFQNEAQLEKSRLLSDRFSAERPKGSFSTLEIQRTEQGDSAMYLCASSLDRQTTNEKLFFGSGTQLSVL.

This chain links TRBV30 with TRBJ1-1, with D unclear. The CDR3 has 12 amino acids. V was trimmed by 1 base and J by 5 bases, leaving 8 bases between them. CDR1 is GTSNPN, CDR2 SVGIG, per germline (reference sequence). The chain's CDR3 is CAWSAPGTEAFF. The CDR3 bases are TGTGCCTGGAGTGCCCCAGGAACTGAAGCTTTCTTT.

The J gene is TRBJ1-1, the V gene TRBV29-1, with TRBD1 matching over 8 bases. The CDR3 covers 15 residues. The trim removed 6 bases at V and 0 bases at J, leaving 9 bases unmatched. The V gene's germline CDR1 is SQVTM and CDR2 ANQGSEA. The DNA for the CDR3 is TGCAGCGTAGCGGACAGGGTGGGGATGAACACTGAAGCTTTCTTT. This sequence encodes CSVADRVGMNTEAFF.

This clone is a singleton in its sample. This chain links TRBV12-3 or TRBV12-4 with TRBJ2-3; D is unclear. V was clipped by 1 base and J by 7 bases, with 3 bases between them. This CDR3 contains 11 residues. DNA for the CDR3: TGTGCCAGCAGTTTAGAGCATACGCAGTATTTT. Translated, it gives CASSLEHTQYF.

The chain has TRBV10-2 and TRBJ1-1; no firm D call. The CDR3 is 13 residues long. The ends were cut back, 5 bases at V and 2 bases at J, with 9 bases in the middle. The germline V gene encodes CDR1 WSHSY and CDR2 SAAADI. The CDR3 spells CASSKLYNTEAFF. The CDR3 bases are TGCGCCAGCAGTAAACTGTATAACACTGAAGCTTTCTTT.

The gene calls are TRBV2 and TRBJ2-5, with TRBD1 as a possible D gene (5 bases). Germline V CDR1 and CDR2: SNHLY, FYNNEI. The V and J ends lost 4 bases and 5 bases respectively, with 11 bases between them. This CDR3 is 13 amino acids long. The CDR3 DNA reads TGTGCCAGCAGTGTCAGGGATGAGGAGACCCAGTACTTC. Translating it yields CASSVRDEETQYF.

V gene TRBV6-5 combines with J gene TRBJ1-1; maybe TRBD1 (6 bases). Per the germline V gene, CDR1 is MNHEY and CDR2 is SVGAGI. Trimming removed 6 bases from V and 4 bases from J, with 15 bases in between. The CDR3 has 14 residues. CDR3 sequence reads: CASRTDRIATEAFF. The CDR3 region has the DNA TGTGCCAGCAGGACGGACAGAATCGCCACTGAAGCTTTCTTT.